This T cell receptor (beta chain) was documented in a study of T cells after yellow fever vaccination (dated by TCRdb to about 2019). For context, the study as a whole: The SMART-Seq v4 Ultra Low Input RNA kit was used to prepare libraries from fractions with low cell numbers. Blood was drawn at multiple timepoints before and after primary and secondary immunization, with bulk PBMC replicates and cell subsets isolated. Bulk TCR alpha and beta repertoires were sequenced longitudinally to track T-cell clones before and after primary and booster YFV17D yellow fever vaccination. Two healthy male donors, one aged 18 to 30 and one aged 30 to 40 years, made up the cohort.

Summary of the overall study and its limitations: Most clones expanded after primary vaccination were re-detected after the booster (approximately 96% of CD4 and around 86% of CD8), suggesting broad memory maintenance. A small fraction of clonotypes appeared in both the CD4 and CD8 compartments, likely as a result of convergent recombination. FACS-sorted repertoires could contain abundant contaminating clonotypes from the bulk population, so computational filtering was required. Only a couple of donors were included in the study, so the extent to which the findings can be generalized is limited. The secondary T-cell response was found to be weaker but faster than the primary response, with a peak reached on day 5 rather than on day 15.

TCR cDNA was made using 5'RACE template switching, a step that added a universal primer site and unique molecular identifiers. Priming for cDNA synthesis came from both the TCR alpha and TCR beta constant segments. Library amplification involved two PCR steps, and the second step added sample barcodes and sequencing adapters. Sequencing of libraries was performed on Illumina HiSeq 2500 (2x100 bp) or NovaSeq (2x150 bp). The study's processing was this. MIGEC handled demultiplexing of reads and collapsing into UMI consensus sequences, while MiXCR performed V(D)J alignment. Using edgeR on replicate PBMC samples, clonotypes were called vaccine-responding if FDR was below 0.01 and the log2 fold change was above 5 up to day 15. CD4 or CD8 identity was assigned to each bulk clonotype according to whether the clonotype was present at higher abundance in the sequenced CD4 repertoire or the sequenced CD8 repertoire. TCRdb reprocessing: public reads trimmed at Q25 with fastp, clones called with MiXCR, in-frame beta chains kept. Every distinct CDR3 protein forms one entry, paired with its most common genes and DNA. TCRdb's processing, not the authors' own work, is the source of the V and J calls. Present in this sample are under 550,000 distinct CDR3 sequences, 21% of which were seen just once. The ten largest clonotypes hold 15% to 20% of the sample.

On this clonotype itself: No cognate antigen has been identified for it. No base quality values were provided; no much bigger clone lies one nucleotide off.

V trim: 5 bases; J trim: 5 bases; unmatched bases: 13. The CDR3 runs 16 residues from the cysteine to the phenylalanine. The kept DNA is CDR3 alone, 48 bases in frame from the first base. The germline V gene supplies CDR1 MDHEN and CDR2 SYDVKM. In light of the paper, this sample's treatment or condition label describes: live attenuated yellow fever vaccine strain. Two biological replicates of bulk PBMCs were collected at each blood-draw timepoint. PBMCs were isolated from peripheral blood using a standard Ficoll-Paque protocol. TriZol was used to extract RNA from bulk PBMCs, from CD4 and CD8 fractions, and from dextramer-positive and dextramer-negative fractions.

The sequences come from PBMCs, collected approximately 20 days after the first yellow fever vaccination. This receptor chain uses TRBV28 and TRBJ2-5; 8 bases in the junction line up with TRBD1. The clonotype comes from a man between 18 and 35 years old who received the YFV17D yellow fever vaccine. CDR3 reads: CASSPPGQGFWETQYF. The sequenced DNA is TGTGCCAGCAGTCCTCCCGGACAGGGTTTTTGGGAGACCCAGTACTTC. Beyond the CDR3, the reference TRBV28 and TRBJ2-5 genes provide the residues; the full variable domain reads: DVKVTQSSRYLVKRTGEKVFLECVQDMDHENMFWYRQDPGLGLRLIYFSYDVKMKEKGDIPEGYSVSREKKERFSLILESASTNQTSMYLCASSPPGQGFWETQYFGPGTRLLVL.